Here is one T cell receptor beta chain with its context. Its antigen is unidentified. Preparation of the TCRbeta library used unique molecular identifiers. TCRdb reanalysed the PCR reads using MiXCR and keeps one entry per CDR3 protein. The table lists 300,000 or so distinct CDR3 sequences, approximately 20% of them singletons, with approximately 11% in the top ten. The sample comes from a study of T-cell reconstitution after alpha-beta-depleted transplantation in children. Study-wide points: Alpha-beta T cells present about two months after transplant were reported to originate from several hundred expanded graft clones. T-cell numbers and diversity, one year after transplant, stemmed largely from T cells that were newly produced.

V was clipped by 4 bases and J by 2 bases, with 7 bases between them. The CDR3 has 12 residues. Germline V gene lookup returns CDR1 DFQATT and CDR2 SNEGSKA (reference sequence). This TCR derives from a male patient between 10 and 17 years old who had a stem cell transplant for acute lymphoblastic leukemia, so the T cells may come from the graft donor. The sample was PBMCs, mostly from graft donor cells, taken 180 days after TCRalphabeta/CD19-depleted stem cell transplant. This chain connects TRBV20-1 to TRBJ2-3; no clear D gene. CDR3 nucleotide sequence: TGCAGTGCTACAGGACCCACAGATACGCAGTATTTT. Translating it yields CSATGPTDTQYF.